This entry is about one T cell receptor (beta chain). Its antigen is currently unknown. Using immunoSEQ multiplex PCR, the repertoire was profiled, and TCRdb retains in-frame clones only, with some absent. The sample has roughly 52,000 clones, about 72% seen once. The CDR3 has 15 amino acids. Looked up from germline, CDR1 is MDHEN and CDR2 is SYDVKM. V dropped 6 bases and J dropped 4; count of bases not matched to a gene: 8. The entry originates in a study of CD4+ T cells in melanoma. General study findings and limits: Neoantigen-specific CD4+ T cells in melanoma reportedly had diverse differentiation states. A reported correlation linked neoantigen-specific CD4+ T cells to CD8+, macrophage and B cell function.

The clonotype originates from a human donor with melanoma. The sequenced material came from tumor tissue. The chain is built from TRBV28 and TRBJ2-1; 8 bases align to TRBD2. CDR3 nucleotides: TGTGCCAGCAGCGCAGCGGGGGTGGGATACAATGAGCAGTTCTTC. It translates to CASSAAGVGYNEQFF.